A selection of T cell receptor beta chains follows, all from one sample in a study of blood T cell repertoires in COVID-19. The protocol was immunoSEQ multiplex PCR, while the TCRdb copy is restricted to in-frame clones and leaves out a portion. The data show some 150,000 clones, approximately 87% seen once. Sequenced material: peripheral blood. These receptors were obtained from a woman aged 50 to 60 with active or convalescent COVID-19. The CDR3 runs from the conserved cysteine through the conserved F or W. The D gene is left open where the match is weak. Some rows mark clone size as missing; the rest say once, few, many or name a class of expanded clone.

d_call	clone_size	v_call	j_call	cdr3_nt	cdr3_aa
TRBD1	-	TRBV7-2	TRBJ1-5	TGTGCCAGCAGCTGGGGGACAGGGGGCGGTCAGCCCCAGCATTTT	CASSWGTGGGQPQHF
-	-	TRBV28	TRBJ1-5	TGTGCCAGCAGTTCTTCTCAGGGGCTTGATCAGCCCCAGCATTTT	CASSSSQGLDQPQHF
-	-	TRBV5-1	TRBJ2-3	TGCGCCAGCAGCTTGAGATCAGTAACAGATACGCAGTATTTT	CASSLRSVTDTQYF
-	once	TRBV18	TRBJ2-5	TGTGCCAGCTCACCCCAGTACCAAGAGACCCAGTACTTC	CASSPQYQETQYF
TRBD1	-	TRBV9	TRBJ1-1	TGTGCCAGCAGCGCGCAGGGGGAGAACACTGAAGCTTTCTTT	CASSAQGENTEAFF
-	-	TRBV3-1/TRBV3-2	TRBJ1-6	TGTGCCAGCAGCCAAGACCAACACTATAATTCACCCCTCCACTTT	CASSQDQHYNSPLHF
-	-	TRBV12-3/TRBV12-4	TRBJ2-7	TGTGCCAGCAGTTTAGGACAGGCCGGCGAGCAGTACTTC	CASSLGQAGEQYF
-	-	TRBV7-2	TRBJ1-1	TGTGCCAGCAGCTTAGAGCCTAGGGGAATGAACACTGAAGCTTTCTTT	CASSLEPRGMNTEAFF
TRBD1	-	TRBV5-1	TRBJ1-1	TGCGCCAGCAGCTATTCGGGACAGGCGAACACTGAAGCTTTCTTT	CASSYSGQANTEAFF
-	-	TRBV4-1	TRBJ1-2	TGCGCCAGCAGCCAAGAAGGGTCTAGGGCGGGCGGCTACACCTTC	CASSQEGSRAGGYTF
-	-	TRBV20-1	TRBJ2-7	TGCAGTGCTAGTGGAAGGGGAAGCTCCTACGAGCAGTACTTC	CSASGRGSSYEQYF
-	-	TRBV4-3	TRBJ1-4	TGCGCCAGCAGCCAAGATCTGAGGACATCTAATGAAAAACTGTTTTTT	CASSQDLRTSNEKLFF
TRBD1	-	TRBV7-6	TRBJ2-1	TGTGCCAGCAGTACCGGGACAGGGGGCAATGAGCAGTTCTTC	CASSTGTGGNEQFF
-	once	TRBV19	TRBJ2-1	TGTGCCAGTAGTCCTACAGCCCACGTTAGACGGAATGAGCAGTTCTTC	CASSPTAHVRRNEQFF
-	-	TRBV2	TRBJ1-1	TGTGCCAGCAGTTACGACTCCTTAATGAACACTGAAGCTTTCTTT	CASSYDSLMNTEAFF
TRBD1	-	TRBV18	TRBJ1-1	TGTGCCAGCTCACAGACAGGGAGAAACACTGAAGCTTTCTTT	CASSQTGRNTEAFF
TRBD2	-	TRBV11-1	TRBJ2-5	TGTGCCAGCAGCCAGGGGACTAGCGGGAAGCAAGAGACCCAGTACTTC	CASSQGTSGKQETQYF
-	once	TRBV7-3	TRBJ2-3	TGTGCCAGCAGCTTAAAGGTTAGCGGAGACACAGATACGCAGTATTTT	CASSLKVSGDTDTQYF
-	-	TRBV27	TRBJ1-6	TGTGCCAGCCGGGTCCATAATTCACCCCTCCACTTT	CASRVHNSPLHF
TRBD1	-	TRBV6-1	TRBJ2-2	TGTGCCAGCAGTGACGGACAGGGTGGCGGGGAGCTGTTTTTT	CASSDGQGGGELFF
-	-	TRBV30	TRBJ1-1	TGTGCCTGGAGAATAAACCGGGTCATGAACACTGAAGCTTTCTTT	CAWRINRVMNTEAFF
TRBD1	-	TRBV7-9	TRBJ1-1	TGTGCCAGCAGCGACGGACAGGGGGGAGGTTTGAACACTGAAGCTTTCTTT	CASSDGQGGGLNTEAFF
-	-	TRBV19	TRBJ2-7	TGTGCCAGTAGTATCGGCGGGACCCTAGAGCAGTACTTC	CASSIGGTLEQYF
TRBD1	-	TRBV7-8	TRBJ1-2	TGTGCCAGCAGCTTCACTACAGGGGATGGCTACACCTTC	CASSFTTGDGYTF
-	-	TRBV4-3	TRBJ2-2	TGCGCCAGCAGCCAAAGCGGGCGTCTAAACACCGGGGAGCTGTTTTTT	CASSQSGRLNTGELFF
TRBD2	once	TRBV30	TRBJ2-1	TGTGCCTGGAGTGGGGCGTGGGTAGCGGGGTCCTACAATGAGCAGTTCTTC	CAWSGAWVAGSYNEQFF
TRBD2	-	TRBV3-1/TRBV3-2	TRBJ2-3	TGTGCCAGCAGCCCAATGCGACTAGCGGGAGGGGCGGGAGATACGCAGTATTTT	CASSPMRLAGGAGDTQYF
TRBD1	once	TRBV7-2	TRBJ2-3	TGTGCCAGCAGCTTGCTGGGACAGCCCACAGATACGCAGTATTTT	CASSLLGQPTDTQYF
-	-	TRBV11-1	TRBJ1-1	TGTGCCAGCAGCTCCAGCAGGGCCAGGGAAGCTTTCTTT	CASSSSRAREAFF
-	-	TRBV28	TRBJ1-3	TGTGCCAGCAGTTTAGCGGGGTTAACTGCTGGAAACACCATATATTTT	CASSLAGLTAGNTIYF
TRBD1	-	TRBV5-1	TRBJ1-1	TGCGCCAGCAGCGGGGGGACAGCAAACACTGAAGCTTTCTTT	CASSGGTANTEAFF
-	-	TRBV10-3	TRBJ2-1	TGTGCCAACGGACTCAGCTACAATGAGCAGTTCTTC	CANGLSYNEQFF
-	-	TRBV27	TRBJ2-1	TGTGCCAGCAGCTTGGGGCTGTCCTACAATGAGCAGTTCTTC	CASSLGLSYNEQFF
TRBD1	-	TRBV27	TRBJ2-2	TGTGCCAGCAGTGGATACAGGGGGCTCGGCACCGGGGAGCTGTTTTTT	CASSGYRGLGTGELFF
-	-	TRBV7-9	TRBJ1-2	TGTGCCAGCAGCTTGGTACAGGGAGGCTACACCTTC	CASSLVQGGYTF
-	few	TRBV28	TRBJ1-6	TGTGCCAGCAGTTGGCCCGGGACACGCTCCGGTGGGATGTTGAATTCACCCCTCCACTTT	CASSWPGTRSGGMLNSPLHF
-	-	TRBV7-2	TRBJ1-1	TGTGCCAGCAGCTCCCGTTCCGAGGGAACTGAAGCTTTCTTT	CASSSRSEGTEAFF
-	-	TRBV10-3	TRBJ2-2	TGTGCCATCAAGACAGGCGGGAACACCGGGGAGCTGTTTTTT	CAIKTGGNTGELFF
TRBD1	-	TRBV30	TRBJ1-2	TGTGCCTGGAGGAGTAGGGACAGGGGGAGGAACTATGGCTACACCTTC	CAWRSRDRGRNYGYTF
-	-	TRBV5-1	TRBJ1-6	TGCGCCAGCAGCTTGGTTGTGGGGGGGAATTCACCCCTCCACTTT	CASSLVVGGNSPLHF
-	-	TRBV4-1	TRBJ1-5	TGCGCCAGCAGCCAAGCCCCCGGGAGTGCAGGGCTGAGTCAGCCCCAGCATTTT	CASSQAPGSAGLSQPQHF